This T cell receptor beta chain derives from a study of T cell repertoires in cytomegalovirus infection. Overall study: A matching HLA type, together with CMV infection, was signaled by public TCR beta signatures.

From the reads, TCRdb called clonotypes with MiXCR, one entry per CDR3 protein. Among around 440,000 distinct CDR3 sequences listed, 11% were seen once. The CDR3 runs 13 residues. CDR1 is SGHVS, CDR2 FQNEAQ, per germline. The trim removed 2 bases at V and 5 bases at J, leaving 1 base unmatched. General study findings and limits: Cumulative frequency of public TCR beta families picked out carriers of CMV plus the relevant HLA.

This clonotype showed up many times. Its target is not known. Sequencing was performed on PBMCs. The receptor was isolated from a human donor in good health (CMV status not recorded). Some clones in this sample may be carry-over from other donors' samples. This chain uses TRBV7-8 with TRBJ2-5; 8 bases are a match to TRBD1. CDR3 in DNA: TGTGCCAGCAGCTTATACAGGGGGGAGACCCAGTACTTC. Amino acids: CASSLYRGETQYF.